These 15 T cell receptor beta chains were all obtained from the same sample, sequenced in a study of shared clonotypes between healthy human individuals. Using immunoSEQ multiplex PCR, the repertoire was profiled, and TCRdb retains in-frame clones only, with some absent. The sample lists 550,000 to 850,000 clones, approximately 79% occurring once. Source material: memory CD4+ T cells sorted from blood. The sample's subset: CD45RA-negative fraction. These receptors all come from a woman aged 25-40 years in good health.

The chain recombines TRBV15 with TRBJ2-7; 8 nucleotides agree with TRBD2. CDR1 is LNHNV, CDR2 YYDKDF, per germline (reference sequence). The CDR3 extends over 15 amino acids. V lost 1 base to trimming and J lost 7 bases; unmatched junction nucleotides: 9. The CDR3 here is CATSRGHAGGREQYF. CDR3 coding DNA: TGTGCCACCAGCAGAGGGCACGCGGGAGGTCGGGAGCAGTACTTC.

The rearrangement links TRBV5-6 to TRBJ1-2; no firm D call. CDR3 size: 15 residues. From germline, CDR1 is SGHDT and CDR2 YYEEEE. The V gene lost 2 bases and the J gene lost 0 bases, with 11 bases spanning the gap. The CDR3 DNA reads as TGTGCCAGCAGCTTAGGTGCAGGCTCTAACTATGGCTACACCTTC. Amino acids: CASSLGAGSNYGYTF.

This chain joins TRBV30 and TRBJ1-1; 9 nucleotides agree with TRBD1. With 2 bases clipped from V and 4 bases from J, the junction kept 8 bases outside the gene matches. The CDR3 sequence is 15 residues long. Per germline, CDR1 GTSNPN and CDR2 SVGIG (reference sequence). CDR3 sequence reads: CAWSRPGQGGTEAFF. CDR3 sequence (DNA): TGTGCCTGGAGTAGGCCGGGACAGGGAGGCACTGAAGCTTTCTTT. Using reference TRBV30 and TRBJ1-1 for the parts outside the CDR3, the full variable domain is SQTIHQWPATLVQPVGSPLSLECTVEGTSNPNLYWYRQAAGRGLQLLFYSVGIGQISSEVPQNLSASRPQDRQFILSSKKLLLSDSGFYLCAWSRPGQGGTEAFFGQGTRLTVV.

The chain links TRBV6-4 to TRBJ2-3; D not resolved. Trimming took 2 bases from V and 3 from J, leaving 12 bases between them. Germline V lookup: CDR1 MRHNA, CDR2 SNTAGT. The CDR3 spans 15 residues. The CDR3 sequence: CASSDRALTTDTQYF. DNA of the CDR3: TGTGCCAGCAGTGACAGAGCCTTGACGACAGATACGCAGTATTTT.

This chain connects TRBV19 to TRBJ2-5, with 7 bases aligning to TRBD1. The CDR3 is made up of 11 amino acids. CDR1 and CDR2 (germline): LNHDA, SQIVND (reference sequence). V shed 2 bases and J 9 bases; nucleotides not matched to a gene: 0. The CDR3 DNA sequence: TGTGCCAGTAGTATACAGGGGGCCCAGTACTTC. It translates to CASSIQGAQYF.

J is TRBJ1-4 and V is TRBV4-1; D is perhaps TRBD1 (5 bases). With 3 bases removed from V and 5 bases from J, the gap between germline ends came to 13 bases. The CDR3 has 15 amino acids. Germline V gives CDR1 MGHRA, CDR2 YSYEKL. The CDR3 protein is CASSQRGIENEKLFF. CDR3 bases: TGCGCCAGCAGCCAGCGGGGGATAGAAAATGAAAAACTGTTTTTT.

This clone was counted only a few times. The rearrangement uses TRBV5-1 and TRBJ1-4; D is unresolved. Germline V gene lookup returns CDR1 SGHRS and CDR2 YFSETQ. V lost 4 bases and J lost 8, with 21 bases in between. The CDR3 has 16 amino acids. The CDR3 loop reads CASSPQGRGLGEKLFF. The CDR3 DNA reads as TGCGCCAGCAGCCCTCAAGGGAGAGGTCTCGGAGAAAAACTGTTTTTT.

The rearrangement links TRBV10-1 to TRBJ2-3; TRBD1 matches at 7 bases. The length of the CDR3 is 12 residues. Germline-derived CDR1 and CDR2 are WNHNN and SYGVQD (reference sequence). Germline trimming cut 4 bases from V and 7 bases from J; bases unmatched to any gene: 2. This CDR3 reads CASSATGNTQYF. DNA of the CDR3: TGCGCCAGCAGTGCGACAGGGAATACGCAGTATTTT.

This sequence joins TRBV2 and TRBJ1-5; the D is unclear. CDR3 length: 14 amino acids. V was cut by 5 bases and J by 2 bases, with 10 bases left in between. CDR1 SNHLY and CDR2 FYNNEI come from the germline V gene. The CDR3 region is CASSLREGNQPQHF. The CDR3 nucleotides read TGTGCCAGCAGTCTCAGAGAGGGCAATCAGCCCCAGCATTTT.

The J gene is TRBJ1-2, the V gene TRBV28, with 11 bases fitting TRBD1. CDR1 is MDHEN and CDR2 is SYDVKM in the germline V gene. J lost 7 bases, V lost 1 base, and 5 bases had no gene match. The CDR3 covers 15 residues. Written as DNA, the CDR3 is TGTGCCAGCAGTTTATACGGACAGGGGGCGAGTGGCTACACCTTC. It is translated as CASSLYGQGASGYTF.

This clone occurred a few times. The J gene is TRBJ2-7, the V gene TRBV19, with TRBD2 identical over 8 bases. This CDR3 spans 14 amino acids. V was pared by 5 bases and J by 9 bases, with 12 bases of the junction left unmatched. Germline V gene data show CDR1 as LNHDA and CDR2 as SQIVND (reference sequence). In DNA, the CDR3 is TGTGCCAGTAGTCCGGGACTGACCGGGAGGGGGCAGTACTTC. Its translation is CASSPGLTGRGQYF.

The gene calls are TRBV9 and TRBJ2-7, with D perhaps TRBD1 (6 bases). Trimming cost V 0 bases and J 3 bases, with 13 bases left between them. CDR1 and CDR2 from the germline V gene are SGDLS and YYNGEE. This CDR3 is built from 15 residues. CDR3 coding DNA: TGTGCCAGCAGCGTAGGGGACACAGGTAACTACGAGCAGTACTTC. It is translated as CASSVGDTGNYEQYF.

The chain uses TRBV5-4 and TRBJ2-7, with 9 bases identical to TRBD2. CDR1 is SGHNT, CDR2 YYREEE, per germline (reference sequence). The CDR3 sequence is 13 residues long. V lost 4 bases to trimming and J lost 3 bases; unmatched junction nucleotides: 2. The CDR3 sequence: CASSRSGSYEQYF. The CDR3 DNA is TGTGCCAGCAGCCGTAGCGGGAGCTACGAGCAGTACTTC.

This sequence joins TRBV6-4 and TRBJ2-7, with 7 bases aligning to TRBD2. This CDR3 contains 13 residues. The germline V gene encodes CDR1 MRHNA and CDR2 SNTAGT. The V gene end was trimmed by 3 bases and the J gene end by 7 bases; junction bases not matched to a gene: 6. CDR3 DNA: TGTGCCAGCAGTGAGGTCCTGGGAGGGGAGCAGTACTTC. Protein sequence: CASSEVLGGEQYF.

The chain employs TRBV5-1 and TRBJ2-3; 11 bases line up with TRBD2. The CDR3 runs 17 residues. J was trimmed by 3 bases and V by 4 bases; bases with no gene match: 10. Germline V gene data show CDR1 as SGHRS and CDR2 as YFSETQ. The CDR3 coding sequence is TGCGCCAGCAGCCAGATCTTAGCGGGAGGGCGGACAGATACGCAGTATTTT. Its translation is CASSQILAGGRTDTQYF.